The rows below give T cell receptor beta chains drawn from one sample of a study of T cells in Graves' hyperthyroidism and ophthalmopathy. TCRdb recomputed calls from the multiplex PCR reads with MiXCR, one row per CDR3 protein. The table lists roughly 100,000 distinct CDR3 sequences, 47% of them singletons. Sequencing used blood. These receptors were collected from a man aged 35 to 55 with Graves' hyperthyroidism. Both conserved end residues are part of each CDR3. A D gene is named only where the DNA matches it firmly. Expanded clones are given a class, and other clones once, few, many or no size at all.

- 13 - TRBJ1-5 TRBV11-2 TGTGCCAGCAGCTTATTTAGCTGTCAGCCCCAGCATTTT CASSLFSCQPQHF
many 16 - TRBJ1-3 TRBV9 TGTGCCAGCAGCCCAGAGGACAGCCGCTCTGGAAACACCATATATTTT CASSPEDSRSGNTIYF
- 12 - TRBJ1-1 TRBV20-1 TGCAGTGCTAGAGATCGAGTAACTGAAGCTTTCTTT CSARDRVTEAFF
- 14 TRBD1 TRBJ1-2 TRBV19 TGTGCCAGTAGTGCCTGGACAGGGTGGTATGGCTACACCTTC CASSAWTGWYGYTF
many 14 - TRBJ1-5 TRBV5-1 TGCGCCAGCAGCTTGGATGGGGGTAGTCAGCCCCAGCATTTT CASSLDGGSQPQHF
- 15 - TRBJ1-1 TRBV9 TGTGCCAGCAGCGTAACGGGAGGAGCGAACACTGAAGCTTTCTTT CASSVTGGANTEAFF
many 11 - TRBJ2-1 TRBV7-9 TGTGCCAGCAGCTTTGGATATGAGCAGTTCTTC CASSFGYEQFF
many 16 TRBD2 TRBJ2-5 TRBV4-1 TGCGCCAGCAGCCAAGACAGCGGGGGGGCCGGAGAGACCCAGTACTTC CASSQDSGGAGETQYF
- 17 - TRBJ2-4 TRBV6-5 TGTGCCAGCAGTTACCCAGAGTCAGGGAAAGCCAAAAACATTCAGTACTTC CASSYPESGKAKNIQYF
many 13 TRBD1 TRBJ2-7 TRBV20-1 TGCAGTGCCACGGGACAGGGGGCCTACGAGCAGTACTTC CSATGQGAYEQYF
- 15 TRBD2 TRBJ2-7 TRBV7-2 TGTGCCAGCAGCTTAGTGGGCGGGAGCTCCTACGAGCAGTACTTC CASSLVGGSSYEQYF
many 15 TRBD2 TRBJ2-3 TRBV19 TGTGCCAGTAGCCGGACTAGCGGGGACACAGATACGCAGTATTTT CASSRTSGDTDTQYF
few 16 - TRBJ2-7 TRBV10-3 TGTGCCAGCTCACCATACCGGGACATGACGCCCTACGAGCAGTACTTC CASSPYRDMTPYEQYF
- 13 TRBD1 TRBJ2-5 TRBV20-1 TGCAGTGCAACGGACAGGCGACAAGAGACCCAGTACTTC CSATDRRQETQYF
many 14 - TRBJ1-1 TRBV6-5 TGTGCCAGCAGTTACTCCTACCGGAACACTGAAGCTTTCTTT CASSYSYRNTEAFF
many 12 TRBD2 TRBJ2-7 TRBV20-1 TGCAGTGCTCCCAGGGAGGGTTACGAGCAGTACTTC CSAPREGYEQYF
once 14 - TRBJ2-1 TRBV24-1 TGTGCCACCAGTGACACAACCGACCGGGGTGAGCAGTTCTTC CATSDTTDRGEQFF
many 17 TRBD1 TRBJ2-7 TRBV7-8 TGTGCCAGCAGCTTAGCGGCGGGAACAGGGGGCTGGTACGAGCAGTACTTC CASSLAAGTGGWYEQYF
- 12 - TRBJ1-1 TRBV20-1 TGCAGTGCCTACCAAGGGGGGAATGAAGCTTTCTTT CSAYQGGNEAFF
many 15 - TRBJ1-5 TRBV5-4 TGTGCCAGCAGCTTCACGAAATCTAGCAATCAGCCCCAGCATTTT CASSFTKSSNQPQHF
many 13 - TRBJ2-3 TRBV6-1 TGTGCCAGCAGTGAGGAGGGCACAGATACGCAGTATTTT CASSEEGTDTQYF
- 14 - TRBJ1-1 TRBV15 TGTGCCACCAGCAGAGATTCGGTGAACACGGAAGCTTTCTTT CATSRDSVNTEAFF
many 13 - TRBJ2-6 TRBV11-3 TGTGCCAGCGACCGGGCTGGGGCCAACGTCCTGACTTTC CASDRAGANVLTF
- 16 TRBD1 TRBJ1-6 TRBV12-3/TRBV12-4 TGTGCCAGCAGTGACTGGACAGGCGCCTATAATTCACCCCTCCACTTT CASSDWTGAYNSPLHF
many 15 - TRBJ2-3 TRBV2 TGTGCCAGCAGTGTTGGGGGGAGTTTTGGAGATACGCAGTATTTT CASSVGGSFGDTQYF
many 14 - TRBJ2-2 TRBV14 TGTGCCAGCAGCCAAGATCAGATAACCGGGGAGCTGTTTTTT CASSQDQITGELFF
many 15 - TRBJ2-7 TRBV5-5 TGTGCCAGCAGCTTTTTGGACACCGTTTCCTACGAGCAGTACTTC CASSFLDTVSYEQYF
- 11 - TRBJ2-5 TRBV12-3/TRBV12-4 TGTGCCAGCAGTGCCCGACAGACCCAGTACTTC CASSARQTQYF
many 12 - TRBJ2-2 TRBV7-7 TGTGCTAGCAGCCCGACGGTCGGGGAGCTGTTTTTT CASSPTVGELFF